One and the same sample provided the 21 T cell receptor beta chains below, sequenced in a study of blood T cells in healthy people across ages. For the second PCR, which ran for roughly 7 to 11 cycles, a sample-barcoded 5' primer and a J-beta primer mix were used. TCRdb processed the 5' RACE reads anew with MiXCR; each CDR3 protein has one entry. The sample includes hundreds of thousands of distinct CDR3 sequences, less than 40% of them seen just once. Specimen: blood. These receptors were obtained from a woman of 80 years or more in good health.

The sample holds a few counts of this clonotype. It may be a read error: a sequence one base away is much more abundant. The chain recombines TRBV20-1 with TRBJ2-5; 7 nucleotides match TRBD1. The J call may be mistaken, given a closer DNA end match to TRBJ2-7. CDR1 DFQATT and CDR2 SNEGSKA come from the germline V gene (reference sequence). CDR3 length: 12 amino acids. The CDR3 protein is CRARGDSHEQYF. The CDR3 coding sequence is TGCAGGGCTAGAGGGGACAGCCACGAGCAGTACTTC.

The rearrangement links TRBV4-3 to TRBJ2-5; 8 nucleotides match TRBD1. The J call may be incorrect, as the DNA end agrees better with TRBJ2-7. Germline CDR1 LGHNA, CDR2 YSLEER. This CDR3 spans 15 amino acids. CDR3: CASSQTDRGGDEQYF. DNA of the CDR3: TGCGCCAGCAGCCAAACAGACAGGGGAGGCGACGAGCAGTACTTC.

The gene calls are TRBV11-2 and TRBJ2-5; D may be TRBD1 (5 bases). In germline, CDR1 is SGHAT, CDR2 FQNNGV. The CDR3 covers 13 residues. V gave up 5 bases and J gave up 4 bases, with 11 bases separating them. As DNA, the CDR3 is TGTGCCAGCAGCCGACAGTTCCTAGAGACCCAGTACTTC. Amino acids: CASSRQFLETQYF.

The chain couples TRBV20-1 to TRBJ2-3; no reliable D call. Germline lookup yields CDR1 DFQATT and CDR2 SNEGSKA (reference sequence). The CDR3 is 13 amino acids. V lost 6 bases, J lost 3 bases, and 13 bases lay in between. CDR3 coding DNA: TGCAGTGCAGAGACTTACAGAACAGATACGCAGTATTTT. Translating gives CSAETYRTDTQYF.

This clonotype has at least ten counts. The gene calls are TRBV20-1 and TRBJ2-4; D is ambiguous. This CDR3 comprises 11 residues. CDR1 is DFQATT, CDR2 SNEGSKA, per germline (reference sequence). V was trimmed by 6 bases and J by 6 bases, leaving 9 bases between them. CDR3 loop: CSAGRGNIQYF. Here the CDR3 DNA reads TGCAGTGCCGGACGAGGAAACATTCAGTACTTC.

The table lists this clonotype with many counts. The chain uses TRBV12-3 or TRBV12-4 and TRBJ1-5; D is uncertain. The V and J ends lost 3 bases and 1 base respectively, with 7 bases between them. This CDR3 region has 14 residues. The DNA of the CDR3 is TGTGCCAGCAGTTTTAAGCGGAGCAATCAGCCCCAGCATTTT. Translation gives CASSFKRSNQPQHF.

This clonotype was recorded at least ten times. The rearrangement links TRBV13 to TRBJ1-1; 7 bases are shared with TRBD1. CDR1 and CDR2 from the germline V gene are PRHDT and FYEKMQ (reference sequence). This CDR3 has 15 residues. V was pared by 4 bases and J by 11 bases, with 16 bases of the junction left unmatched. The CDR3 is CASSYSPDLTGTAFF. The CDR3 nucleotides are TGTGCCAGCAGCTACTCACCCGACCTGACAGGGACCGCTTTCTTT.

About this clonotype itself: This may be a read error, as it is one base from a much larger clone. J is TRBJ2-5 and V is TRBV19, with TRBD2 identical over 10 bases. With V trimmed by 9 bases and J by 11 bases, 12 bases remained unmatched. The CDR3 is 13 amino acids. Per the germline V gene, CDR1 is LNHDA and CDR2 is SQIVND (reference sequence). CDR3 residues: CARVAGGGNEQYF. Written as DNA, the CDR3 is TGTGCCAGGGTAGCGGGGGGCGGCAATGAGCAGTACTTC.

This sequence joins TRBV24-1 and TRBJ2-1; 11 bases are shared with TRBD2. This CDR3 contains 16 residues. The V and J ends lost 7 bases and 3 bases, in that order; junction bases with no gene match: 7. Per germline, CDR1 KGHDR and CDR2 SFDVKD. The DNA for the CDR3 is TGTGCCACCAGGGGATCGGGGACTAGCGGCTACAATGAGCAGTTCTTC. Translating gives CATRGSGTSGYNEQFF.

Concerning this clonotype itself: A much larger clonotype is one base distant, so this may be a read error. This sequence joins TRBV28 and TRBJ2-7, with D unclear. Germline CDR1 is MDHEN and CDR2 is SYDVKM. CDR3 size: 16 residues. V was pared by 1 base and J by 3 bases, with 16 bases between. CDR3 DNA sequence: TGTGCCAGCAGTTTATTGACGCAAAGGTGGAGCTACGAGCAGTACTTC. Translating gives CASSLLTQRWSYEQYF.

This clonotype was counted many times. The V gene is TRBV20-1, the J gene TRBJ2-3; a possible D gene is TRBD2 (7 bases). CDR1 and CDR2 (germline): DFQATT, SNEGSKA (reference sequence). The CDR3 is 13 amino acids. The V and J ends lost 4 bases and 7 bases respectively, with 15 bases between them. The CDR3 DNA follows: TGCAGTGCTAAGGGGGGGGCCGCCAATACGCAGTATTTT. Translation gives CSAKGGAANTQYF.

This clonotype appeared a few times. The chain has TRBV6-2 or TRBV6-3 and TRBJ1-5; D gene unclear. The CDR3 loop spans 15 amino acids. Germline V CDR1 and CDR2: MNHEY, SVGEGT. V lost 2 bases and J lost 0, with 8 bases in between. CDR3 DNA sequence: TGTGCCAGCAGTTACGCCGGGAATAGCAATCAGCCCCAGCATTTT. This encodes CASSYAGNSNQPQHF.

J is TRBJ1-2 and V is TRBV7-2, with TRBD1 as a possible D gene (5 bases). The CDR3 is made up of 14 amino acids. Germline V gene lookup returns CDR1 SGHTA and CDR2 FQGNSA. The V and J ends lost 1 base and 3 bases respectively, with 9 bases between them. CDR3 amino acids: CASSLDIRDYGYTF. CDR3 sequence (DNA): TGTGCCAGCAGCTTAGATATCAGGGACTATGGCTACACCTTC.

About this clonotype itself: A much larger clone lies one base from this, so it may be a read error. The chain uses TRBV6-5 and TRBJ1-1; 11 nucleotides agree with TRBD1. The CDR3 is made up of 15 amino acids. V was pared by 6 bases and J by 5 bases, with 8 bases of the junction left unmatched. Germline lookup yields CDR1 MNHEY and CDR2 SVGAGI. The CDR3 reads CASSQSGTGGTEAFF. CDR3 sequence (DNA): TGTGCCAGCAGCCAGTCCGGGACAGGGGGAACTGAAGCTTTCTTT.

This clonotype was counted many times. The chain carries TRBV6-5 and TRBJ2-1; D gene uncertain. CDR1 MNHEY and CDR2 SVGAGI come from the germline V gene. V was pared by 6 bases and J by 7 bases, with 7 bases between. CDR3 length: 11 residues. This CDR3 reads CASSGKNEQFF. CDR3 coding DNA: TGTGCCAGCAGCGGTAAGAATGAGCAGTTCTTC.

This clonotype was picked up a small number of times. The gene calls are TRBV6-6 and TRBJ1-1; no clear D. This CDR3 is 15 amino acids long. The germline V gene encodes CDR1 MNHNY and CDR2 SVGAGI (reference sequence). Trimming removed 2 bases at V and 5 bases at J, with 15 bases between. CDR3 protein: CASSYPTPARTEAFF. CDR3 in DNA: TGTGCCAGCAGTTACCCGACACCCGCGAGGACTGAAGCTTTCTTT.

This clonotype was counted a few times. The chain links TRBV6-5 to TRBJ2-2; D may match TRBD1 or TRBD2 (5 bases each). The V gene's germline CDR1 is MNHEY and CDR2 SVGAGI. Between the trimmed V and J ends, which lost 7 bases and 7 bases, there was a span of 16 bases. This CDR3 contains 14 residues. The CDR3 DNA follows: TGTGCCAGCACCCTACTAGGGGACGGCGGGGAGCTGTTTTTT. Protein: CASTLLGDGGELFF.

This clonotype showed up just once. The DNA of the CDR3 is TGCAGTGCCTCGGGACTAGCGGGAACGGAGACCCAGTACTTC. Amino acids: CSASGLAGTETQYF. V is TRBV20-1 and J is TRBJ2-5; 13 nucleotides agree with TRBD2. Germline trimming cut 6 bases from V and 5 bases from J; bases unmatched to any gene: 6. This CDR3 comprises 14 residues. CDR1 and CDR2 (germline): DFQATT, SNEGSKA (reference sequence).

Ten or more counts support this clonotype. The V gene is TRBV7-2, the J gene TRBJ2-1; tentative D call: TRBD2 (7 bases). Trimming removed 8 bases at V and 10 bases at J, with 18 bases between. The CDR3 runs 13 residues. Germline V gives CDR1 SGHTA, CDR2 FQGNSA. The CDR3: CASGGGRIGEQFF. CDR3 sequence (DNA): TGTGCCAGCGGGGGCGGGAGAATAGGGGAGCAGTTCTTC.

CDR3 protein: CASSYRTYNEQYF. Here the CDR3 DNA reads TGTGCCAGCAGTTACCGGACCTACAATGAGCAGTACTTC. The chain couples TRBV6-6 to TRBJ2-5; D gene ambiguous. Trimming took off 2 bases at V and 11 bases at J, with 15 bases between the two ends. Germline V gene sequence: CDR1 MNHNY, CDR2 SVGAGI (reference sequence). The CDR3 loop spans 13 amino acids.

This clonotype has ten or more counts. This sequence joins TRBV12-3 or TRBV12-4 and TRBJ1-4; TRBD1 is a possible D gene (6 bases). V was pared by 2 bases and J by 10 bases, with 17 bases between. The CDR3 spans 15 residues. This CDR3 reads CASSLTSGHSPKLFF. The CDR3 DNA reads TGTGCCAGCAGTTTAACTTCGGGACACTCTCCAAAACTGTTTTTT.